This TCR beta chain originates from a study of T cells in Graves' hyperthyroidism and ophthalmopathy. Authors of the study amplified TCR beta CDR3 regions from RNA transcripts. Primed by the HTBI set, a first-round RT-PCR was run on the TCR CDR3. TCRdb called the multiplex PCR reads again in MiXCR, with one record for every CDR3 protein. Here the sample spans hundreds of thousands of distinct CDR3 sequences, around 18% being singletons. The CDR3 consists of 16 residues. Looked up from germline, CDR1 is KGHSH and CDR2 is LQKENI. The V segment lost 0 bases and the J segment 3 bases; nucleotides outside the gene matches: 8. This clonotype was observed at least ten times.

This sequence joins TRBV18 and TRBJ2-7, with TRBD2 matching 7 bases. The clonotype comes from a man aged 35 to 55 with Graves' hyperthyroidism. The sequencing input was blood. The CDR3 is CASSPPSGAQHYEQYF. CDR3 nucleotides: TGTGCCAGCTCACCACCCAGCGGGGCCCAACACTACGAGCAGTACTTC.